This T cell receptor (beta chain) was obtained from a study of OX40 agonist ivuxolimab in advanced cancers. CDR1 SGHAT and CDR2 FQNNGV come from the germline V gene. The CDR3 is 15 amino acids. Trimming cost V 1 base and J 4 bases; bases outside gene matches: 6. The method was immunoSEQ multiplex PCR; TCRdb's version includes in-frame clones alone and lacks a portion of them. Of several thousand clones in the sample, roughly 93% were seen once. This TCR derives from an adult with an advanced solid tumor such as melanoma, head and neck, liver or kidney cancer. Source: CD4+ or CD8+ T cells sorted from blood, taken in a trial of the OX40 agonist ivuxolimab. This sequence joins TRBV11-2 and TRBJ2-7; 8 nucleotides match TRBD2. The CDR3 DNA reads TGTGCCAGCAGCTTAGCGGGACTAGTCACATACGAGCAGTACTTC. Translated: CASSLAGLVTYEQYF.